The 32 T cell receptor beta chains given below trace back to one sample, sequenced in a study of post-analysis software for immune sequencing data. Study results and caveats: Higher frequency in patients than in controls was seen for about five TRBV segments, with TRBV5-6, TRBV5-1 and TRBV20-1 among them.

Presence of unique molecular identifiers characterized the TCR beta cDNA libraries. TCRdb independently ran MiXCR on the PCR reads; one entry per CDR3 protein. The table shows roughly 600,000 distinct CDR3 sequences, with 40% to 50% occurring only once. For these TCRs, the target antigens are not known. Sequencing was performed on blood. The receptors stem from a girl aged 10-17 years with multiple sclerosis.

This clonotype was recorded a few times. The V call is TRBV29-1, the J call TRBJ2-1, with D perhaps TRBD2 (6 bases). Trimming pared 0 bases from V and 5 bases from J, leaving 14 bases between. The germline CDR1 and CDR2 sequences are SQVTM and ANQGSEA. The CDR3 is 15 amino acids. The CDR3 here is CSVEDRLGGHNEQFF. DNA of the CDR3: TGCAGCGTTGAAGATAGGTTGGGAGGACACAATGAGCAGTTCTTC.

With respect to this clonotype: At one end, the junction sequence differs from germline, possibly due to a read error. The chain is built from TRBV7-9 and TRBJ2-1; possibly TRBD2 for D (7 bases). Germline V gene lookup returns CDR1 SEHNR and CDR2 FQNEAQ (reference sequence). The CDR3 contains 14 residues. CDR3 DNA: TGTGTCAGCACCCGGGGGGCCCTCTACAATGAGCAGTTCTTC. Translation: CVSTRGALYNEQFF. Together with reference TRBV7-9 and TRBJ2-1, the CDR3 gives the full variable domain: DTGVSQNPRHKITKRGQNVTFRCDPISEHNRLYWYRQTLGQGPEFLTYFQNEAQLEKSRLLSDRFSAERPKGSFSTLEIQRTEQGDSAMYLCVSTRGALYNEQFFGPGTRLTVL.

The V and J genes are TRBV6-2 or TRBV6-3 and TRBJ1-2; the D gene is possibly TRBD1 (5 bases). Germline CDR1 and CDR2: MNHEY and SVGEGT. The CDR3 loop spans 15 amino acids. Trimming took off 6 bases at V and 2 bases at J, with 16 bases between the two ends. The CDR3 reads CASSPGLPLNYGYTF. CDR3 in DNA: TGTGCCAGCAGCCCAGGGCTTCCCCTCAACTATGGCTACACCTTC.

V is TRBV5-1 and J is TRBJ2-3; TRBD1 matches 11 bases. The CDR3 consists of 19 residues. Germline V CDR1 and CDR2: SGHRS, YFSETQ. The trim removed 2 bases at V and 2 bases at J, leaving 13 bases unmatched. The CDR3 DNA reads TGCGCCAGCAGCTTCCCGGGACAGGGGGAAGAGAGAACCACAGATACGCAGTATTTT. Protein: CASSFPGQGEERTTDTQYF.

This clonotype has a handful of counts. The CDR3 sequence: CASSLAGRNQETQYF. The CDR3 DNA is TGCGCCAGCAGCTTGGCGGGACGGAACCAAGAGACCCAGTACTTC. The rearrangement uses TRBV5-1 and TRBJ2-5; D possibly uses TRBD1 or TRBD2 (5 bases each). Trimming pared 0 bases from V and 0 bases from J, leaving 9 bases between. This CDR3 contains 15 residues. In germline, CDR1 is SGHRS, CDR2 YFSETQ.

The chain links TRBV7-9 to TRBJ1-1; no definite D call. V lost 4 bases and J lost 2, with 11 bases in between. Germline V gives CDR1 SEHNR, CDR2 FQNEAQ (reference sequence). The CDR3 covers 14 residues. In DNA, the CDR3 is TGTGCCAGCAGCTACCCTGGAGATAACACTGAAGCTTTCTTT. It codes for CASSYPGDNTEAFF.

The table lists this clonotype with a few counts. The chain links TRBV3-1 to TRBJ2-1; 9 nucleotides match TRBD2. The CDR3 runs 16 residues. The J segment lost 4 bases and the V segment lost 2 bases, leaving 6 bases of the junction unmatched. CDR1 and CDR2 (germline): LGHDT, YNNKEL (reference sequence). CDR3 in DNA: TGTGCCAGCAGCCAACAGTTCCTAGCGGGGTACAATGAGCAGTTCTTC. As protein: CASSQQFLAGYNEQFF.

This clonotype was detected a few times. CDR3 residues: CASSLGPRETQYF. The DNA of the CDR3 is TGTGCCAGCAGCCTCGGTCCCCGGGAGACCCAGTACTTC. This chain links TRBV3-1 with TRBJ2-5; no definite D call. Trimming cost V 4 bases and J 5 bases, with 11 bases left between them. This CDR3 is built from 13 residues. CDR1 LGHDT and CDR2 YNNKEL come from the germline V gene (reference sequence).

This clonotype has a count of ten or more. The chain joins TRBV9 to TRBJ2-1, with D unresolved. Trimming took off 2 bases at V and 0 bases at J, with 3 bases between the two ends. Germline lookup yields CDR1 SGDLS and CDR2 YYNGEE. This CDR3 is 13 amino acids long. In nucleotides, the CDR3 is TGTGCCAGCAGCGTCGCCTCCTACAATGAGCAGTTCTTC. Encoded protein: CASSVASYNEQFF.

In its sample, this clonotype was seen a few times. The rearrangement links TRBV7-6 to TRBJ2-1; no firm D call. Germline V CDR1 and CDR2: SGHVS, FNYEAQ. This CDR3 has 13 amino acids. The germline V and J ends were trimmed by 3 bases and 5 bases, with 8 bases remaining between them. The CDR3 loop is CASSFRSDNEQFF. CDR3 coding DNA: TGTGCCAGCAGCTTCCGGAGTGACAATGAGCAGTTCTTC.

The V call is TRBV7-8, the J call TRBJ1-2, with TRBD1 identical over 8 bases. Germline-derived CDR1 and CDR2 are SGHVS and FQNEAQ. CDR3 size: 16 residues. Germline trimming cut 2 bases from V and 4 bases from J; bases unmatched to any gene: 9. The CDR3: CASSLISGQAFYGYTF. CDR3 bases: TGTGCCAGCAGCTTAATTTCGGGACAGGCCTTCTATGGCTACACCTTC.

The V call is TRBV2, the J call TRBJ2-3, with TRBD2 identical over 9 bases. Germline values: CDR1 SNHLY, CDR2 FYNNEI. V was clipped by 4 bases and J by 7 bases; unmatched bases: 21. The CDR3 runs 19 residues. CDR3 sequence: CASSAAASLSRGGRNTQYF. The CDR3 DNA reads TGTGCCAGCAGTGCCGCAGCATCGTTGTCGCGGGGGGGCCGGAATACGCAGTATTTT.

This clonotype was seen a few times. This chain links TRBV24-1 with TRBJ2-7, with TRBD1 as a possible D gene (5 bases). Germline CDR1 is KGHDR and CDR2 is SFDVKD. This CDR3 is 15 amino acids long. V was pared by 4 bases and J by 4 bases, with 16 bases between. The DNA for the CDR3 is TGTGCCACCAGTGAACGGACACCCCTTGGGTACGAGCAGTACTTC. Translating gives CATSERTPLGYEQYF.

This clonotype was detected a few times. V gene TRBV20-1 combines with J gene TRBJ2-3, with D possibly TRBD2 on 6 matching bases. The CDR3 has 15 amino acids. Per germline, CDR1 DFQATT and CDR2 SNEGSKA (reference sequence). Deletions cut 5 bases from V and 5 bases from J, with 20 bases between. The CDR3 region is CSAVHSGEPGDTQYF. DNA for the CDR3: TGCAGTGCTGTTCATAGCGGAGAGCCAGGAGATACGCAGTATTTT.

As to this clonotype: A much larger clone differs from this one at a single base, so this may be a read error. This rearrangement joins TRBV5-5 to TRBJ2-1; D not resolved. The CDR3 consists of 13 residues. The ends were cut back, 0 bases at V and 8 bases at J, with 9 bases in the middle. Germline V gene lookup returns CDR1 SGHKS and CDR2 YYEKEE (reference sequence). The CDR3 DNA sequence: TGTGCCAGCAGCTTGGTTAGGTACGATGAGCAGTTCTTC. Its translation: CASSLVRYDEQFF.

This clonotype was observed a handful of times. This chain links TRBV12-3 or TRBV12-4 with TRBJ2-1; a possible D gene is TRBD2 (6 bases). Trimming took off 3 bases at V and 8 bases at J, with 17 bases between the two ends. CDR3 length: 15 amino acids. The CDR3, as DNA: TGTGCCAGCAGTTTCATCCGGGAGCCCCTCCATGAGCAGTTCTTC. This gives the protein CASSFIREPLHEQFF.

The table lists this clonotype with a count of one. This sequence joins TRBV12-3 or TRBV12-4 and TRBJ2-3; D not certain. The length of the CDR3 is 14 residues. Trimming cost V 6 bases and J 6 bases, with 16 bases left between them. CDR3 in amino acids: CASRLLRMGDTQYF. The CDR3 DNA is TGTGCCAGCAGGTTACTCAGGATGGGCGATACGCAGTATTTT.

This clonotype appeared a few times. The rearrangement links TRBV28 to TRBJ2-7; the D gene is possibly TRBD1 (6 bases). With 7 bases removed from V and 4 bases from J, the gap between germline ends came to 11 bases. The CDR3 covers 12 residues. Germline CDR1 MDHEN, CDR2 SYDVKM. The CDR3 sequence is CASIQGPYEQYF. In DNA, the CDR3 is TGTGCCAGCATACAGGGACCTTACGAGCAGTACTTC.

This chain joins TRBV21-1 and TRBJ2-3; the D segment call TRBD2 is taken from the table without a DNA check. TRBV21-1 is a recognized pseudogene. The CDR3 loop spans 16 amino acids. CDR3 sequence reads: CASMPPSGRLTDTQYF. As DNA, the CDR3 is TGTGCCAGCATGCCCCCTAGCGGGAGGCTCACAGATACGCAGTATTTT.

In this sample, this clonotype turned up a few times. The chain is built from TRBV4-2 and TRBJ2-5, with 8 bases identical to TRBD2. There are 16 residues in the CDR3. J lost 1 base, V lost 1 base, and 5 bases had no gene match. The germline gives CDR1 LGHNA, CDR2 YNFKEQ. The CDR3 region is CASSQAGGLSQETQYF. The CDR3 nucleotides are TGTGCCAGCAGCCAAGCGGGGGGGCTTAGCCAAGAGACCCAGTACTTC.

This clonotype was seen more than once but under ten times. The CDR3 is CSVRGLAGEGQETQYF. The CDR3 region has the DNA TGCAGCGTTAGAGGACTAGCGGGAGAGGGGCAAGAGACCCAGTACTTC. The chain combines TRBV29-1 with TRBJ2-5, with 13 bases lining up with TRBD2. Unmatched junction bases numbered 8, after V lost 5 bases and J lost 2 bases. From germline, CDR1 is SQVTM and CDR2 ANQGSEA. This CDR3 spans 16 amino acids.

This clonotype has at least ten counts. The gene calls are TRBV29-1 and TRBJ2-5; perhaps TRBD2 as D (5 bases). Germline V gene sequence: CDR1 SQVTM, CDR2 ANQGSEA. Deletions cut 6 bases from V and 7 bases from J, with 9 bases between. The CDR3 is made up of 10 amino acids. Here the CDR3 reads CSVGGGTQYF. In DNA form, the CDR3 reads TGCAGCGTCGGAGGAGGGACCCAGTACTTC.

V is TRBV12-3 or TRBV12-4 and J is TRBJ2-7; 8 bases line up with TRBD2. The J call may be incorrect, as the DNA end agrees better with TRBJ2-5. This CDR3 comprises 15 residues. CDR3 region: CASSFFLAGKETQYF. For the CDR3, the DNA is TGTGCCAGCAGTTTTTTTCTAGCGGGTAAAGAGACCCAGTACTTC.

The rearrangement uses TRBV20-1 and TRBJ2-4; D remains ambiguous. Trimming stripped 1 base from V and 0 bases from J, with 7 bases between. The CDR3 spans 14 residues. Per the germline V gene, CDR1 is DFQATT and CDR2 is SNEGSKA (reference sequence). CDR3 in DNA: TGCAGTGCTAGAGGCAGTATAGCCAAAAACATTCAGTACTTC. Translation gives CSARGSIAKNIQYF.

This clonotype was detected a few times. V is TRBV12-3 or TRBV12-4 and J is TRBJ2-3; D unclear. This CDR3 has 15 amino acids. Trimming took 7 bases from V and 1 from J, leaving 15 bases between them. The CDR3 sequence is CASKNRRFGTDTQYF. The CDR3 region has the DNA TGTGCCAGCAAGAACCGACGCTTCGGCACAGATACGCAGTATTTT.

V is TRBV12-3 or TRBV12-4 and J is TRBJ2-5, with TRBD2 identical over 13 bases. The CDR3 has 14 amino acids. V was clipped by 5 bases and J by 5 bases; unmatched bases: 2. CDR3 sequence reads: CASSGLAGVETQYF. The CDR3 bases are TGTGCCAGCAGTGGACTAGCGGGAGTGGAGACCCAGTACTTC.

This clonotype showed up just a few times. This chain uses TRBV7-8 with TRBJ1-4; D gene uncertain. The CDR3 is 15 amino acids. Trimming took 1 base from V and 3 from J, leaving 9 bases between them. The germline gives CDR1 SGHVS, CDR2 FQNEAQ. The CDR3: CASSLVDTSNEKLFF. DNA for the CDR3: TGTGCCAGCAGCTTAGTTGACACCTCTAATGAAAAACTGTTTTTT.

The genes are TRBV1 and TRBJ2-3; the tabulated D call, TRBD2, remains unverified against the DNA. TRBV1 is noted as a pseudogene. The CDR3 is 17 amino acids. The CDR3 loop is CTSSQDRPGGPEDTQYF. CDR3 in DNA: TGCACCAGCAGCCAAGATCGTCCGGGGGGGCCGGAAGATACGCAGTATTTT.

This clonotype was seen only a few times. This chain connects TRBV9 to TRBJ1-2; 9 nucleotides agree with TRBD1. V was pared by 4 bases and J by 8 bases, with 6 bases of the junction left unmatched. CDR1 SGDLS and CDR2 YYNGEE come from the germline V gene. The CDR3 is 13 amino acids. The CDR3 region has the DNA TGTGCCAGCAGCCCCCGGGACAGGGAGGGCTACACCTTC. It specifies CASSPRDREGYTF.

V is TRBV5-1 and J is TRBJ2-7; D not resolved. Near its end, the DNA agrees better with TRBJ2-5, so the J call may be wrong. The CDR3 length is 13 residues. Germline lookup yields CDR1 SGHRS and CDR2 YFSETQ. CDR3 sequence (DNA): TGCGCCAGCAGCCCATTAACGGGAGAGACCCAGTACTTC. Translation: CASSPLTGETQYF.

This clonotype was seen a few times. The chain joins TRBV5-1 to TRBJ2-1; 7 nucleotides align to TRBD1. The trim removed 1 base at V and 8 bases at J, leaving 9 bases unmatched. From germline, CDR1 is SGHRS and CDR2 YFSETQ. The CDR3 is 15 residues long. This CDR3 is CASSLPFDRADEQFF. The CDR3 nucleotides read TGCGCCAGCAGCTTGCCTTTTGACAGGGCCGATGAGCAGTTCTTC.

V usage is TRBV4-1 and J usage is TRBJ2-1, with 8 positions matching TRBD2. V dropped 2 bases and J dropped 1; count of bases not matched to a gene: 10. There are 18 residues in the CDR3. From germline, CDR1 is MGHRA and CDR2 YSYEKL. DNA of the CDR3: TGCGCCAGCAGCCAACAATTACCCAGACTAGCGTCCTACAATGAGCAGTTCTTC. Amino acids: CASSQQLPRLASYNEQFF.